The source of this T cell receptor beta chain is a study of T cell responses to AZD1222 COVID-19 vaccine. Concerning this clone itself: Distinct nucleotide sequences in the sample also encode this CDR3.

Profiled with immunoSEQ multiplex PCR; TCRdb holds only in-frame clones, not every one. The sample includes 82,000 or so clones, roughly 90% of them seen just once. The germline V gene encodes CDR1 LGHDT and CDR2 YNNKEL (reference sequence). The CDR3 is made up of 14 amino acids. V lost 4 bases to trimming and J lost 8 bases, with 17 bases between them. This receptor was identified in an adult in good health. The sequences come from peripheral blood, collected on day 0 of AZD1222 vaccination. The gene calls are TRBV3-1 (or the pseudogene TRBV3-2) and TRBJ1-2, with D possibly matching TRBD1 (5 bases). As DNA, the CDR3 is TGTGCCAGCAGCCCAGCGGGAGGGGCGGGGGGCTACACCTTC. Translated: CASSPAGGAGGYTF.